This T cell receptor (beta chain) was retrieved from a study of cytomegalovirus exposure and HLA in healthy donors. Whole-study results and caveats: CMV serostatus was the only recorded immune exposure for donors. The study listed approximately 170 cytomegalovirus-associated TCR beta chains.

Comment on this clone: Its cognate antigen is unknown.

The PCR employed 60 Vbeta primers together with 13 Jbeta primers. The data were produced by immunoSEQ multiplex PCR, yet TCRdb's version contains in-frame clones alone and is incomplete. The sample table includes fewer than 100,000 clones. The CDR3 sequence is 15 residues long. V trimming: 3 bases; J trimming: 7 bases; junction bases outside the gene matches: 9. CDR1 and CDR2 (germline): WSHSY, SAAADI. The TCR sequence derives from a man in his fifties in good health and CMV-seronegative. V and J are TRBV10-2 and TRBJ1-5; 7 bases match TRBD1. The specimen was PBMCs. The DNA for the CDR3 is TGCGCCAGCAGTGAAGGGACAGCCATATTCCAGCCCCAGCATTTT. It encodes CASSEGTAIFQPQHF.